In its sample, the clone carrying this T cell receptor beta chain was seen a few times. TCRdb re-derived calls from the 5' RACE reads in MiXCR, one entry per CDR3 protein. In the table there are some 1,700,000 distinct CDR3 sequences, about 30% of which are singletons. Germline lookup yields CDR1 MDHEN and CDR2 SYDVKM. The CDR3 has 15 amino acids. V lost 5 bases and J lost 2, with 15 bases in between. This record belongs to a study of identical twins. The chain has TRBV28 and TRBJ2-5; no reliable D call. Material: cord blood. This sequence originates from a newborn girl in good health. The CDR3 is CASSDLRGPQETQYF. CDR3 DNA sequence: TGTGCCAGCAGTGACTTGAGAGGCCCACAAGAGACCCAGTACTTC.